What follows are 3 T cell receptor beta chains derived from one specimen sequenced in a study of cytomegalovirus exposure and HLA in healthy donors. Use of 60 Vbeta and 13 Jbeta primers characterized the PCR. This table comes from immunoSEQ multiplex PCR, and its TCRdb copy is limited to in-frame clones, with some not included. Of 95,000 to 150,000 clones in the sample, over 75% were seen once. Input material: PBMCs. The receptors shown here come from a man between 18 and 35 years old in good health and CMV-seropositive.

V is TRBV19 and J is TRBJ2-2; D gene unclear. There are 14 residues in the CDR3. Germline lookup yields CDR1 LNHDA and CDR2 SQIVND (reference sequence). V lost 4 bases to trimming and J lost 1 base, with 7 bases between them. This chain's CDR3 is CASSTNGNTGELFF. The CDR3 DNA reads as TGTGCCAGTAGTACGAACGGGAACACCGGGGAGCTGTTTTTT.

The chain carries TRBV5-1 and TRBJ1-1; D is undetermined. The CDR3 has 13 residues. From germline, CDR1 is SGHRS and CDR2 YFSETQ. With 0 bases removed from V and 5 bases from J, the gap between germline ends came to 8 bases. DNA for the CDR3: TGCGCCAGCAGCTTGGAGCTCGGGACTGAAGCTTTCTTT. It translates to CASSLELGTEAFF.

The chain carries TRBV6-1 and TRBJ1-1, with a tentative D call TRBD1 (5 bases). Looked up from germline, CDR1 is MNHNS and CDR2 is SASEGT. Trimming stripped 5 bases from V and 5 bases from J, with 6 bases between. This CDR3 comprises 11 residues. CDR3 residues: CASSQGTEAFF. In DNA form, the CDR3 reads TGTGCCAGCAGTCAGGGAACTGAAGCTTTCTTT.